This is a list of T cell receptor beta chains from one sample in a study of blood T cell repertoires in COVID-19. TCRdb's copy holds only in-frame clones and misses some; the assay was immunoSEQ multiplex PCR. The repertoire holds some 300,000 clones, under 90% seen once, with over 9% in the top ten. The sample comprised PBMCs or T cells enriched from blood (not recorded which). These receptors were taken from a woman aged 30 to 39 who had recovered from COVID-19. CDR3s include the opening cysteine and the closing phenylalanine or tryptophan. Fields, in order: V gene, clone size, D gene, J gene, CDR3 DNA, CDR3 protein. D genes are given only for firm matches. For some rows the clone size is stated as once, few or many, or as a class when expanded; others skip it.

v_call: TRBV29-1
clone_size: .
d_call: .
j_call: TRBJ2-1
cdr3_nt: TGCAGCGTTGAATTGTGGCTAGCTTCGAATGAGCAGTTCTTC
cdr3_aa: CSVELWLASNEQFF

v_call: TRBV28
clone_size: .
d_call: TRBD1
j_call: TRBJ2-5
cdr3_nt: TGTGCCAGCAGTCCACCGGGACAGCGAGAGACCCAGTACTTC
cdr3_aa: CASSPPGQRETQYF

v_call: TRBV7-2
clone_size: .
d_call: .
j_call: TRBJ2-3
cdr3_nt: TGTGCCAGCAGCTCGACAGTTACAACAAACACAGATACGCAGTATTTT
cdr3_aa: CASSSTVTTNTDTQYF

v_call: TRBV6-5
clone_size: .
d_call: .
j_call: TRBJ1-5
cdr3_nt: TGTGCCAGCAGTTACGGGGGGGCTTCCCAGCATTTT
cdr3_aa: CASSYGGASQHF

v_call: TRBV10-3
clone_size: .
d_call: TRBD1
j_call: TRBJ2-1
cdr3_nt: TGTGCCATCAGTGATCGAGACAGGGGGCATGAGCAGTTCTTC
cdr3_aa: CAISDRDRGHEQFF

v_call: TRBV7-2
clone_size: .
d_call: .
j_call: TRBJ1-5
cdr3_nt: TGTGCCAGCAGCTTAGACAGGGAACAGCCCCAGCATTTT
cdr3_aa: CASSLDREQPQHF

v_call: TRBV28
clone_size: .
d_call: .
j_call: TRBJ2-7
cdr3_nt: TGTGCCAGCAGTCCCCACGTCAGGCCGTTCACCTACGAGCAGTACTTC
cdr3_aa: CASSPHVRPFTYEQYF

v_call: TRBV5-4
clone_size: .
d_call: TRBD2
j_call: TRBJ2-7
cdr3_nt: TGTGCCAGCAGCTTGGGGCTAGCGGGAGGCCCAAGGACGTACTTC
cdr3_aa: CASSLGLAGGPRTYF

v_call: TRBV28
clone_size: .
d_call: TRBD1
j_call: TRBJ1-2
cdr3_nt: TGTGCCAGCAGCCGACAGGGGCGCGATGGCTACACCTTC
cdr3_aa: CASSRQGRDGYTF

v_call: TRBV13
clone_size: once
d_call: .
j_call: TRBJ2-5
cdr3_nt: TGTGCCAGCAGCTTAGGGACCGAGGGAGAGACCCAGTACTTC
cdr3_aa: CASSLGTEGETQYF

v_call: TRBV19
clone_size: .
d_call: .
j_call: TRBJ1-2
cdr3_nt: TGTGCCAGTAGTATAACCCGACAGAGCTATGGCTACACCTTC
cdr3_aa: CASSITRQSYGYTF

v_call: TRBV29-1
clone_size: .
d_call: .
j_call: TRBJ1-1
cdr3_nt: TGCAGCGTTGAAGACAGTATGGCCACTGAAGCTTTCTTT
cdr3_aa: CSVEDSMATEAFF

v_call: TRBV18
clone_size: .
d_call: TRBD1
j_call: TRBJ2-7
cdr3_nt: TGTGCCAGCTCACCAGAGCGACAGGGCTCCTACGAGCAGTACTTC
cdr3_aa: CASSPERQGSYEQYF

v_call: TRBV18
clone_size: .
d_call: .
j_call: TRBJ1-1
cdr3_nt: TGTGCCAGCTCACCAGACACGAGAAACACTGAAGCTTTCTTT
cdr3_aa: CASSPDTRNTEAFF

v_call: TRBV7-9
clone_size: few
d_call: TRBD1
j_call: TRBJ1-1
cdr3_nt: TGTGCCAGCAGCTTACCAACAGGGGGCTTCACTGAAGCTTTCTTT
cdr3_aa: CASSLPTGGFTEAFF

v_call: TRBV7-3
clone_size: .
d_call: TRBD1
j_call: TRBJ1-1
cdr3_nt: TGTGCCAGCAGCCAGATACCGTTTAGACAGGGGCAAAAAGTTGAAGCTTTCTTT
cdr3_aa: CASSQIPFRQGQKVEAFF

v_call: TRBV3-1/TRBV3-2
clone_size: .
d_call: .
j_call: TRBJ1-3
cdr3_nt: TGTGCCAGCAGCCAAGAGCAGGTCCCCTCTGGAAACACCATATATTTT
cdr3_aa: CASSQEQVPSGNTIYF

v_call: TRBV7-9
clone_size: .
d_call: TRBD1
j_call: TRBJ2-3
cdr3_nt: TGTGCCAGCAGCGGACAGGGGGCCGGGACAGATACGCAGTATTTT
cdr3_aa: CASSGQGAGTDTQYF

v_call: TRBV4-3
clone_size: .
d_call: TRBD2
j_call: TRBJ2-3
cdr3_nt: TGCGCCAGCAGCCTGGGACTAGCGGGAGGTGGCACAGATACGCAGTATTTT
cdr3_aa: CASSLGLAGGGTDTQYF

v_call: TRBV7-9
clone_size: .
d_call: .
j_call: TRBJ1-5
cdr3_nt: TGTGCCAGCAGCCCACAGGGAGATGGGCCCCAGCATTTT
cdr3_aa: CASSPQGDGPQHF

v_call: TRBV5-6
clone_size: .
d_call: .
j_call: TRBJ2-5
cdr3_nt: TGTGCCAGCAGCTTGACGTTGAGGGGGGAGACCCAGTACTTC
cdr3_aa: CASSLTLRGETQYF

v_call: TRBV28
clone_size: .
d_call: TRBD2
j_call: TRBJ2-7
cdr3_nt: TGTGCCAGCAGCCCCGTAGCGGGAGGGCGATACGAGCAGTACTTC
cdr3_aa: CASSPVAGGRYEQYF

v_call: TRBV4-2
clone_size: .
d_call: TRBD1
j_call: TRBJ2-4
cdr3_nt: TGTGCCAGCAGCCCCGGGACAGGGGGTGACATTCAGTACTTC
cdr3_aa: CASSPGTGGDIQYF

v_call: TRBV12-5
clone_size: .
d_call: TRBD2
j_call: TRBJ2-1
cdr3_nt: TGTGCTAGTGGTTTTACCCCGGGACTAGCAGGGAATGAGCAGTTCTTC
cdr3_aa: CASGFTPGLAGNEQFF

v_call: TRBV2
clone_size: .
d_call: .
j_call: TRBJ2-5
cdr3_nt: TGTGCCAGCAGTGAATACCTCACTTTTCAAGAGACCCAGTACTTC
cdr3_aa: CASSEYLTFQETQYF

v_call: TRBV6-2/TRBV6-3
clone_size: .
d_call: .
j_call: TRBJ1-2
cdr3_nt: TGTGCCAGCAGTCTTCGGCCGGGACACGGGTATGGCTACACCTTC
cdr3_aa: CASSLRPGHGYGYTF

v_call: TRBV7-9
clone_size: .
d_call: .
j_call: TRBJ1-5
cdr3_nt: TGTGCCAGCAGCTTAGCAGGGGCTCAGCCCCAGCATTTT
cdr3_aa: CASSLAGAQPQHF

v_call: TRBV18
clone_size: .
d_call: .
j_call: TRBJ2-5
cdr3_nt: TGTGCCAGCCATCCCGGGGACTTCCAAGAGACCCAGTACTTC
cdr3_aa: CASHPGDFQETQYF

v_call: TRBV5-1
clone_size: .
d_call: TRBD2
j_call: TRBJ2-5
cdr3_nt: TGCGCCAGCAGCACCGGAGTCCTAGCGGGCCGGGGGGAGACCCAGTACTTC
cdr3_aa: CASSTGVLAGRGETQYF

v_call: TRBV7-9
clone_size: .
d_call: .
j_call: TRBJ2-1
cdr3_nt: TGTGCCAGCAGCCCAAGACCGACCTTAAGCGTCAATGAGCAGTTCTTC
cdr3_aa: CASSPRPTLSVNEQFF

v_call: TRBV24-1
clone_size: .
d_call: TRBD2
j_call: TRBJ2-7
cdr3_nt: TGTGCCACCAGTGATGGGACTAGCAGATACGAGCAGTACTTC
cdr3_aa: CATSDGTSRYEQYF

v_call: TRBV18
clone_size: .
d_call: .
j_call: TRBJ1-5
cdr3_nt: TGTGCCAGCTCGCCTGGACTGGCCCCCTGGCATTTT
cdr3_aa: CASSPGLAPWHF

v_call: TRBV30
clone_size: .
d_call: TRBD1
j_call: TRBJ1-1
cdr3_nt: TGTGCCGGGTTACCGGGACAGGGTAATATGGGCACTGAAGCTTTCTTT
cdr3_aa: CAGLPGQGNMGTEAFF

v_call: TRBV30
clone_size: .
d_call: .
j_call: TRBJ2-5
cdr3_nt: TGTGCCTGGAGGGGAGCAGGAGAGACCCAGTACTTC
cdr3_aa: CAWRGAGETQYF

v_call: TRBV6-5
clone_size: .
d_call: .
j_call: TRBJ1-2
cdr3_nt: TGTGCCAGCAGACCGGGAGGCAGTTCCTATGGCTACACCTTC
cdr3_aa: CASRPGGSSYGYTF

v_call: TRBV7-2
clone_size: .
d_call: .
j_call: TRBJ2-1
cdr3_nt: TGTGCCAGCAGCTTAGCGCGAGGAGGGTACAATGAGCAGTTCTTC
cdr3_aa: CASSLARGGYNEQFF

v_call: TRBV28
clone_size: .
d_call: TRBD2
j_call: TRBJ2-1
cdr3_nt: TGTGCCAGTCGGGGAGGGGTTTCTGCCTACAATGAGCAGTTCTTC
cdr3_aa: CASRGGVSAYNEQFF

v_call: TRBV11-3
clone_size: .
d_call: .
j_call: TRBJ2-2
cdr3_nt: TGTGCCAGCAGCCCTTCGAACACCGGGGAGCTGTTTTTT
cdr3_aa: CASSPSNTGELFF

v_call: TRBV3-1/TRBV3-2
clone_size: .
d_call: TRBD2
j_call: TRBJ2-4
cdr3_nt: TGTGCCAGCAGCCAAGGTGTGGGATTAGCGGGAGGCGCCGCGTCGGCCAAAAACATTCAGTACTTC
cdr3_aa: CASSQGVGLAGGAASAKNIQYF

v_call: TRBV5-1
clone_size: .
d_call: TRBD1
j_call: TRBJ1-2
cdr3_nt: TGCGCCAGCAGCTGGGACAGTGATTATGGCTACACCTTC
cdr3_aa: CASSWDSDYGYTF

v_call: TRBV10-2
clone_size: .
d_call: .
j_call: TRBJ1-2
cdr3_nt: TGCGCCAGCAGTGAAGGTGGAGAGGACTATGGCTACACCTTC
cdr3_aa: CASSEGGEDYGYTF

v_call: TRBV3-1/TRBV3-2
clone_size: .
d_call: .
j_call: TRBJ2-1
cdr3_nt: TGTGCCAGCAGCCAAGATCCGGTCTCCTACAATGAGCAGTTCTTC
cdr3_aa: CASSQDPVSYNEQFF

v_call: TRBV2
clone_size: .
d_call: TRBD2
j_call: TRBJ2-3
cdr3_nt: TGTGCCAGCGATACTAGCGGGGTGGGCACGCAGTATTTT
cdr3_aa: CASDTSGVGTQYF

v_call: TRBV7-9
clone_size: .
d_call: TRBD1
j_call: TRBJ2-7
cdr3_nt: TGTGCCAGCAGCCCCGACAGGGGTTCAGGGTACGAGCAGTACTTC
cdr3_aa: CASSPDRGSGYEQYF

v_call: TRBV21-1
clone_size: .
d_call: .
j_call: TRBJ1-5
cdr3_nt: TGTGCCAGCAGCACCAGGGGATCTGCGGATGTCGAAGCTAATAGCAATCAGCCCCAGCATTTT
cdr3_aa: CASSTRGSADVEANSNQPQHF

v_call: TRBV7-2
clone_size: .
d_call: .
j_call: TRBJ2-3
cdr3_nt: TGTGCCAGCAGCTTAAGGCCTAACAGAGATACGCAGTATTTT
cdr3_aa: CASSLRPNRDTQYF

v_call: TRBV4-2
clone_size: few
d_call: TRBD2
j_call: TRBJ2-1
cdr3_nt: TGTGCCAGCAGCCATGATCTAGCGGAAGTTTACAATGAGCAGTTCTTC
cdr3_aa: CASSHDLAEVYNEQFF

v_call: TRBV5-1
clone_size: .
d_call: .
j_call: TRBJ2-5
cdr3_nt: TGCGCCAGCAGCTTGTTGGGGCAGTTACAAGAGACCCAGTACTTC
cdr3_aa: CASSLLGQLQETQYF

v_call: TRBV12-3/TRBV12-4
clone_size: .
d_call: .
j_call: TRBJ2-5
cdr3_nt: TGTGCCAGCAGTTTAACGGAAGAGACCCAGTACTTC
cdr3_aa: CASSLTEETQYF

v_call: TRBV12-2
clone_size: .
d_call: .
j_call: TRBJ1-5
cdr3_nt: TGTGCAAGTCGCTTAGCCAGGGTTCAGCCCCAGCATTTT
cdr3_aa: CASRLARVQPQHF

v_call: TRBV27
clone_size: .
d_call: .
j_call: TRBJ2-7
cdr3_nt: TGTGCCAGCAGTTTCCCGTCTGGACTACCGTACTTC
cdr3_aa: CASSFPSGLPYF

v_call: TRBV24-1
clone_size: once
d_call: .
j_call: TRBJ1-5
cdr3_nt: TGTGCCACCAGTTCCAGGGTCGGCAATCAGCCCCAGCATTTT
cdr3_aa: CATSSRVGNQPQHF

v_call: TRBV4-1
clone_size: .
d_call: .
j_call: TRBJ2-3
cdr3_nt: TGCGCCAGCAGCCAAGAAGATTTTACTAGTAACTCAGATACGCAGTATTTT
cdr3_aa: CASSQEDFTSNSDTQYF

v_call: TRBV28
clone_size: few
d_call: .
j_call: TRBJ2-1
cdr3_nt: TGTGCCAGCAGTGCCCTAACTAGTTTGAATGAGCAGTTCTTC
cdr3_aa: CASSALTSLNEQFF

v_call: TRBV6-5
clone_size: .
d_call: .
j_call: TRBJ1-6
cdr3_nt: TGTGCCAGCAGTTACCCTCCCCGGGGGGGAAATTCACCCCTCCACTTT
cdr3_aa: CASSYPPRGGNSPLHF

v_call: TRBV28
clone_size: .
d_call: TRBD1
j_call: TRBJ1-2
cdr3_nt: TGTGCCAGCAGTGAGGTGTGGGACAGGGCATTTGGGGGCTACACCTTC
cdr3_aa: CASSEVWDRAFGGYTF

v_call: TRBV7-9
clone_size: few
d_call: TRBD2
j_call: TRBJ2-1
cdr3_nt: TGTGCCAGCAGCTGGGCGGGAGGGCACTACAATGAGCAGTTCTTC
cdr3_aa: CASSWAGGHYNEQFF

v_call: TRBV20-1
clone_size: once
d_call: .
j_call: TRBJ1-6
cdr3_nt: TGCAGTGCTAGTCAGGCGGGAATCGTTTCACCCCTCCACTTT
cdr3_aa: CSASQAGIVSPLHF